Presented here are 32 T cell receptor beta chains from one specimen sequenced in a study of human CD8 memory T cell subsets. UMI-labeled 5' RACE produced the TCR beta libraries. TCRdb reanalysed the 5' RACE reads using MiXCR and keeps one entry per CDR3 protein. This table holds under 10,000 distinct CDR3 sequences, roughly 3.9% found once. The sample consisted of CD8+ T cells from PBMCs. The receptors stem from a human donor in good health.

This clonotype was counted a few times. CDR3 region: CASSHGQGDYEQYF. As DNA, the CDR3 is TGTGCCAGCAGCCACGGACAGGGGGACTACGAGCAGTACTTC. The chain couples TRBV3-1 to TRBJ2-7; 10 positions agree with TRBD1. Trimming cost V 3 bases and J 3 bases; bases outside gene matches: 2. The CDR3 runs to 14 residues. CDR1 and CDR2 from the germline V gene are LGHDT and YNNKEL (reference sequence).

This clonotype has at least ten counts. The chain uses TRBV7-8 and TRBJ2-1, with TRBD2 matching over 9 bases. Unmatched junction bases numbered 8, after V lost 0 bases and J lost 5 bases. The CDR3 sequence is 17 residues long. The germline V gene encodes CDR1 SGHVS and CDR2 FQNEAQ. CDR3 DNA: TGTGCCAGCAGCTTAGCAGGCGGGAGGGCGAGAGACAATGAGCAGTTCTTC. This gives the protein CASSLAGGRARDNEQFF.

This clonotype is categorized as medium-sized. The V gene is TRBV7-9, the J gene TRBJ1-1; D uncertain. Germline lookup yields CDR1 SEHNR and CDR2 FQNEAQ (reference sequence). The CDR3 is 13 amino acids. Trimming stripped 1 base from V and 5 bases from J, with 8 bases between. In DNA, the CDR3 is TGTGCCAGCAGCTTAGTCGAACGAACTGAAGCTTTCTTT. Protein sequence: CASSLVERTEAFF. The full variable domain, in which reference TRBV7-9 and TRBJ1-1 provide the parts outside the CDR3, is DTGVSQNPRHKITKRGQNVTFRCDPISEHNRLYWYRQTLGQGPEFLTYFQNEAQLEKSRLLSDRFSAERPKGSFSTLEIQRTEQGDSAMYLCASSLVERTEAFFGQGTRLTVV.

The chain couples TRBV24-1 to TRBJ2-1; 11 nucleotides match TRBD1. Trimming at V came to 5 bases and at J to 6 bases, leaving 14 bases not matched to a gene. CDR1 KGHDR and CDR2 SFDVKD come from the germline V gene. The CDR3 loop spans 18 amino acids. The chain's CDR3 is CATSGRTGGKNWRNEQFF. The CDR3 nucleotides read TGTGCCACCAGTGGAAGGACAGGGGGCAAAAACTGGCGCAATGAGCAGTTCTTC.

The chain has TRBV5-1 and TRBJ2-5; D gene uncertain. The germline V gene has CDR1 SGHRS and CDR2 YFSETQ. The CDR3 is made up of 14 amino acids. V shed 2 bases and J shed 0 bases, with 8 bases lying between them. The CDR3 loop reads CASSFLDDQETQYF. CDR3 nucleotides: TGCGCCAGCAGCTTCTTAGACGACCAAGAGACCCAGTACTTC.

This clonotype was detected many times. The V gene is TRBV6-1, the J gene TRBJ2-2, with 11 bases matching TRBD2. The CDR3 has 15 residues. Per germline, CDR1 MNHNS and CDR2 SASEGT. J gave up 6 bases and V 2 bases, and 2 bases lay outside the gene matches. The CDR3 DNA follows: TGTGCCAGCAGTGAATTTAGCGGGGGGGCCGGGGAGCTGTTTTTT. Translation gives CASSEFSGGAGELFF.

The chain recombines TRBV4-1 with TRBJ2-5; tentative D call: TRBD1 (7 bases). The CDR3 runs to 16 residues. The V gene lost 4 bases and the J gene lost 5 bases, with 20 bases spanning the gap. Germline V lookup: CDR1 MGHRA, CDR2 YSYEKL. Written as DNA, the CDR3 is TGCGCCAGCAGCCGAGGAGGGGGCCAGGCGGGGGAGACCCAGTACTTC. Its translation: CASSRGGGQAGETQYF.

This clonotype was counted at least ten times. The chain combines TRBV7-8 with TRBJ1-2; TRBD1 might be the D (5 bases). Germline loops: CDR1 SGHVS, CDR2 FQNEAQ. With 1 base removed from V and 4 bases from J, the gap between germline ends came to 10 bases. The CDR3 is 14 residues long. The CDR3 region has the DNA TGTGCCAGCAGCTTAGGGGCGGGGGGCTATGGCTACACCTTC. Translating gives CASSLGAGGYGYTF. The full variable domain, completed using reference TRBV7-8 and TRBJ1-2, is GAGVSQSPRYKVAKRGQDVALRCDPISGHVSLFWYQQALGQGPEFLTYFQNEAQLDKSGLPSDRFFAERPEGSVSTLKIQRTQQEDSAVYLCASSLGAGGYGYTFGSGTRLTVV.

This clonotype was recorded at least ten times. V usage is TRBV14 and J usage is TRBJ2-7; TRBD1 matches at 9 bases. The CDR3 runs 14 residues. CDR1 and CDR2 (germline): SGHDN, FVKESK. After removal of 6 bases from V and 2 bases from J, the junction contained 5 bases not matched to a gene. Written as DNA, the CDR3 is TGTGCCAGCAGAGGACAGGGGAGCCCCTACGAGCAGTACTTC. This encodes CASRGQGSPYEQYF.

This clonotype has ten or more counts. The chain is built from TRBV10-3 and TRBJ1-2; possibly TRBD1 for D (5 bases). The germline V and J ends were trimmed by 0 bases and 5 bases, with 7 bases remaining between them. The CDR3 is 13 residues long. Germline V gene lookup returns CDR1 ENHRY and CDR2 SYGVKD. This chain's CDR3 is CAISESRGYGYTF. CDR3 sequence (DNA): TGTGCCATCAGTGAGTCGAGGGGTTATGGCTACACCTTC.

Ten or more counts support this clonotype. V usage is TRBV7-9 and J usage is TRBJ2-1; 10 nucleotides align to TRBD1. The CDR3 contains 17 residues. Per germline, CDR1 SEHNR and CDR2 FQNEAQ (reference sequence). V lost 1 base, J lost 5 bases, and 8 bases stayed unmatched. The CDR3, as DNA: TGTGCCAGCAGCTTAGACTACCCGGGACAGGGGAACAATGAGCAGTTCTTC. It encodes CASSLDYPGQGNNEQFF. Supplemented by reference TRBV7-9 and TRBJ2-1, the full variable domain reads DTGVSQNPRHKITKRGQNVTFRCDPISEHNRLYWYRQTLGQGPEFLTYFQNEAQLEKSRLLSDRFSAERPKGSFSTLEIQRTEQGDSAMYLCASSLDYPGQGNNEQFFGPGTRLTVL.

This clonotype was observed at least ten times. This chain links TRBV28 with TRBJ1-1; TRBD1 agrees at 7 bases. Losses at the gene ends were 5 bases for V and 2 bases for J; bases not matched to a gene: 8. Germline-derived CDR1 and CDR2 are MDHEN and SYDVKM. The CDR3 is 15 residues long. CDR3 in DNA: TGTGCCAGCAGTCCTTACCGGACAGGCAACACTGAAGCTTTCTTT. Amino acid sequence: CASSPYRTGNTEAFF.

This clonotype came up many times. The chain uses TRBV7-8 and TRBJ1-1; D perhaps matches TRBD1 (5 bases). Germline lookup yields CDR1 SGHVS and CDR2 FQNEAQ. CDR3 size: 12 residues. In DNA form, the CDR3 reads TGTGCTGTCAGGGCAGGGACTGATGAAGCTTTCTTT. Protein: CAVRAGTDEAFF.

This clonotype was seen many times. The rearrangement uses TRBV6-5 and TRBJ2-1; D is unresolved. V was pared by 6 bases and J by 5 bases, with 14 bases between. The CDR3 loop spans 14 amino acids. From germline, CDR1 is MNHEY and CDR2 SVGAGI. CDR3 amino acids: CASSLLAPNNEQFF. DNA for the CDR3: TGTGCCAGCAGCCTACTCGCGCCTAACAATGAGCAGTTCTTC.

This chain connects TRBV4-1 to TRBJ2-7; D uncertain. V gave up 3 bases and J gave up 2 bases, with 11 bases separating them. CDR1 is MGHRA and CDR2 is YSYEKL in the germline V gene. The CDR3 sequence is 14 residues long. The CDR3: CASSHLDVPYEQYF. The CDR3 nucleotides are TGCGCCAGCAGCCACCTAGATGTTCCCTACGAGCAGTACTTC.

This clonotype was observed a few times. The chain is built from TRBV19 and TRBJ1-1, with D uncertain. This CDR3 is 13 amino acids long. Germline V gene data show CDR1 as LNHDA and CDR2 as SQIVND (reference sequence). V lost 5 bases, J lost 0 bases, and 7 bases lay in between. The CDR3 is CASSQVMNTEAFF. The CDR3 region has the DNA TGTGCCAGTAGTCAGGTAATGAACACTGAAGCTTTCTTT.

This clonotype was recorded many times. V usage is TRBV7-2 and J usage is TRBJ1-1, with D hard to call. CDR3 length: 13 amino acids. Per germline, CDR1 SGHTA and CDR2 FQGNSA. V shed 5 bases and J shed 2 bases, with 9 bases lying between them. Here the CDR3 DNA reads TGTGCCAGCAGCCGCGTCCTAAACACTGAAGCTTTCTTT. It codes for CASSRVLNTEAFF.

By share, this clonotype ranks as medium-sized (0.01 to 0.1%). The chain carries TRBV4-3 and TRBJ2-2, with 8 bases identical to TRBD1. This CDR3 is built from 16 residues. The germline CDR1 and CDR2 sequences are LGHNA and YSLEER. V gave up 0 bases and J gave up 4 bases; unmatched junction bases: 4. DNA for the CDR3: TGCGCCAGCAGCCAAGATAGGACAGGGAGCACCGGGGAGCTGTTTTTT. Translated, it gives CASSQDRTGSTGELFF.

This clonotype appeared many times. The J gene is TRBJ2-3, the V gene TRBV5-1; the D gene is possibly TRBD2 (6 bases). This CDR3 region has 13 residues. CDR1 and CDR2 from the germline V gene are SGHRS and YFSETQ. V was pared by 4 bases and J by 6 bases, with 12 bases between. This CDR3 is CASSLWGGDTQYF. The CDR3 DNA follows: TGCGCCAGCAGCCTTTGGGGAGGTGATACGCAGTATTTT.

This clonotype was observed many times. The V call is TRBV6-2 or TRBV6-3, the J call TRBJ2-3; D remains unclear. Trimming removed 8 bases at V and 4 bases at J, with 16 bases between. CDR1 is MNHEY and CDR2 is SVGEGT in the germline V gene. This CDR3 spans 14 amino acids. The CDR3 reads CASVSGGDADTQYF. In DNA form, the CDR3 reads TGTGCCAGCGTCTCCGGCGGAGACGCAGATACGCAGTATTTT.

By share of the sample, this clonotype is medium-sized. V is TRBV9 and J is TRBJ1-2; D call uncertain. CDR3 size: 14 residues. With 4 bases removed from V and 4 bases from J, the gap between germline ends came to 14 bases. Germline V gene lookup returns CDR1 SGDLS and CDR2 YYNGEE. DNA of the CDR3: TGTGCCAGCAGCCAAAGAGGAGCCTCCTATGGCTACACCTTC. This gives the protein CASSQRGASYGYTF.

In this sample, this clonotype turned up many times. The V call is TRBV28, the J call TRBJ1-5; 7 nucleotides agree with TRBD1. This CDR3 comprises 16 residues. Looked up from germline, CDR1 is MDHEN and CDR2 is SYDVKM. The J segment lost 6 bases and the V segment lost 1 base, leaving 9 bases of the junction unmatched. The DNA for the CDR3 is TGTGCCAGCAGTTTATTCGTGACAGGGCTCGGTCAGCCCCAGCATTTT. Amino acid sequence: CASSLFVTGLGQPQHF.

This clonotype was detected ten times or more. V usage is TRBV7-9 and J usage is TRBJ1-4; 7 positions match TRBD1. V gave up 1 base and J gave up 6 bases; unmatched junction bases: 5. Germline CDR1 reads SEHNR; CDR2 reads FQNEAQ (reference sequence). CDR3 length equals 15 residues. CDR3 in amino acids: CASSLEGQWDEKLFF. In nucleotides, the CDR3 is TGTGCCAGCAGCTTAGAGGGACAGTGGGATGAAAAACTGTTTTTT.

At least ten counts were recorded for this clonotype. V is TRBV2 and J is TRBJ1-1, with TRBD1 as a possible D gene (6 bases). Looked up from germline, CDR1 is SNHLY and CDR2 is FYNNEI. V lost 7 bases and J 4 bases, leaving 16 bases between the germline ends. The CDR3 sequence is 14 residues long. Here the CDR3 reads CASNEGVSGTEAFF. DNA for the CDR3: TGTGCCAGCAATGAGGGGGTAAGCGGCACTGAAGCTTTCTTT.

This clonotype was seen at least ten times. The chain joins TRBV11-3 to TRBJ2-1, with 7 bases fitting TRBD2. Unmatched junction bases numbered 5, after V lost 0 bases and J lost 3 bases. The germline V gene encodes CDR1 SGHNT and CDR2 YENEEA. This CDR3 is 16 amino acids long. CDR3: CASSLDHERGYNEQFF. CDR3 in DNA: TGTGCCAGCAGCTTAGATCATGAGCGGGGCTACAATGAGCAGTTCTTC. The full variable domain, rest sourced from reference TRBV11-3 and TRBJ2-1, is EAGVVQSPRYKIIEKKQPVAFWCNPISGHNTLYWYLQNLGQGPELLIRYENEEAVDDSQLPKDRFSAERLKGVDSTLKIQPAELGDSAVYLCASSLDHERGYNEQFFGPGTRLTVL.

This clonotype was recorded at least ten times. The chain joins TRBV18 to TRBJ2-7; D not certain. The CDR3 runs to 13 residues. Germline V CDR1 and CDR2: KGHSH, LQKENI. V was pared by 0 bases and J by 4 bases, with 7 bases between. As DNA, the CDR3 is TGTGCCAGCTCACCACCGTCGGCTTACGAGCAGTACTTC. Residues: CASSPPSAYEQYF. Using reference TRBV18 and TRBJ2-7 for the parts outside the CDR3, the full variable domain is NAGVMQNPRHLVRRRGQEARLRCSPMKGHSHVYWYRQLPEEGLKFMVYLQKENIIDESGMPKERFSAEFPKEGPSILRIQQVVRGDSAAYFCASSPPSAYEQYFGPGTRLTVT.

This clonotype was counted ten times or more. The V and J genes are TRBV7-8 and TRBJ2-3; 9 bases map to TRBD2. The CDR3 has 18 amino acids. V was clipped by 3 bases and J by 2 bases; unmatched bases: 12. Germline V lookup: CDR1 SGHVS, CDR2 FQNEAQ. CDR3 residues: CASSFLGNSGGPTDTQYF. The CDR3 DNA reads as TGTGCCAGCAGCTTTTTGGGGAACAGCGGGGGGCCCACAGATACGCAGTATTTT. Complete variable domain (other parts from reference TRBV7-8 and TRBJ2-3): GAGVSQSPRYKVAKRGQDVALRCDPISGHVSLFWYQQALGQGPEFLTYFQNEAQLDKSGLPSDRFFAERPEGSVSTLKIQRTQQEDSAVYLCASSFLGNSGGPTDTQYFGPGTRLTVL.

This clonotype was found many times. This chain links TRBV14 with TRBJ2-7; tentatively, D is TRBD2 (5 bases). The ends were cut back, 1 base at V and 7 bases at J, with 23 bases in the middle. The CDR3 length is 17 residues. Germline CDR1 reads SGHDN; CDR2 reads FVKESK. CDR3 coding DNA: TGTGCCAGCAGCCAAGTAGCGTCGGGCAAGAACCCGGGGGAGCAGTACTTC. Encoded protein: CASSQVASGKNPGEQYF.

For this clonotype: A much larger clone differs by one base, so this may be a read error. The chain recombines TRBV5-6 with TRBJ2-7; D possibly matches TRBD1 or TRBD2 (5 bases each). The CDR3 length is 13 residues. Germline loops: CDR1 SGHDT, CDR2 YYEEEE. The V end lost 6 bases, the J end lost 5 bases, and 15 bases lay between the germline ends. CDR3 amino acids: CASNPSSGHEQYF. In nucleotides, the CDR3 is TGTGCCAGCAACCCCAGTTCGGGACACGAGCAGTACTTC.

This clonotype was picked up a small number of times. The V and J genes are TRBV11-2 and TRBJ2-1; maybe TRBD1 (6 bases). Germline CDR1 SGHAT, CDR2 FQNNGV. CDR3 size: 14 residues. The V end was cut by 5 bases, the J end by 5 bases, with 13 bases between. The CDR3 DNA reads as TGTGCCAGCAGCCCATATGGGACAAACAATGAGCAGTTCTTC. This gives the protein CASSPYGTNNEQFF. The full variable domain, with the rest looked up from reference TRBV11-2 and TRBJ2-1, is EAGVAQSPRYKIIEKRQSVAFWCNPISGHATLYWYQQILGQGPKLLIQFQNNGVVDDSQLPKDRFSAERLKGVDSTLKIQPAKLEDSAVYLCASSPYGTNNEQFFGPGTRLTVL.

This clonotype was seen at least ten times. This chain links TRBV6-1 with TRBJ2-7, with a tentative D call TRBD2 (7 bases). The CDR3 totals 15 residues. Germline values: CDR1 MNHNS, CDR2 SASEGT. The V end was cut by 2 bases, the J end by 2 bases, with 13 bases between. In DNA, the CDR3 is TGTGCCAGCAGTGAAAGTGGGGAGGGGGCCTACGAGCAGTACTTC. This codes for CASSESGEGAYEQYF.

The table lists this clonotype with many counts. The chain employs TRBV10-1 and TRBJ1-1; D is uncertain. The CDR3 totals 12 residues. The V and J ends lost 3 bases and 4 bases respectively, with 6 bases between them. Germline CDR1 is WNHNN and CDR2 is SYGVQD (reference sequence). The CDR3 sequence: CASSDSTTEAFF. CDR3 DNA: TGCGCCAGCAGTGACTCTACCACTGAAGCTTTCTTT.